The text below deals with one T cell receptor (beta chain). Its antigen remains unknown. In germline, CDR1 is WNHNN, CDR2 SYGVQD (reference sequence). This CDR3 contains 13 residues. Trimming took off 0 bases at V and 8 bases at J, with 7 bases between the two ends. These data are taken from a study of cytomegalovirus exposure and HLA in healthy donors. PCR amplification relied on 60 Vbeta primers (plus 13 Jbeta primers). Measured with immunoSEQ multiplex PCR; TCRdb has only the in-frame clones, and not every one. The sample includes under 150,000 clones, roughly 80% of them seen just once. General study results and limits: There were under 200 TCR beta chains listed as cytomegalovirus-associated.

The chain couples TRBV10-1 to TRBJ1-4; D is undetermined. Sequencing input: PBMCs. The sequence was obtained from a woman between 50 and 59 years old in good health and CMV-seronegative. The CDR3 region has the DNA TGCGCCAGCAGTGAGTCCGCGATGGAAAAACTGTTTTTT. Translated, it gives CASSESAMEKLFF.